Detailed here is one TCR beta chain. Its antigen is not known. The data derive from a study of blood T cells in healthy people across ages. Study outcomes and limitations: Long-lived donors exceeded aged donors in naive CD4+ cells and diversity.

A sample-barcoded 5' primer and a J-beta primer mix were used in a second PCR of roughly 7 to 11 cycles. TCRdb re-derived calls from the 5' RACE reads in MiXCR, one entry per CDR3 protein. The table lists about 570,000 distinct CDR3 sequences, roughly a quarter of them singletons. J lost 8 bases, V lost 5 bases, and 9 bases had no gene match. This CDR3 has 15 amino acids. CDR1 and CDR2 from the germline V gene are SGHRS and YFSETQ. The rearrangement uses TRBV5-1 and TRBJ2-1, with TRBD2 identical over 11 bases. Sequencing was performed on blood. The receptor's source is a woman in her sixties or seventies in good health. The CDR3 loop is CASRGTSGEYDEQFF. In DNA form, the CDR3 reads TGCGCCAGCAGAGGGACTAGCGGAGAATACGATGAGCAGTTCTTC.